This record concerns one T cell receptor (beta chain) sequence. This entry is derived from a study of blood T cell repertoires in COVID-19. Study-wide context: Sites in the United States, Italy and Spain provided acute and convalescent COVID-19 samples. In each case, the material was cDNA or gDNA derived from T cells, B-cell-depleted T cells, or PBMCs.

Under the authors' procedure: Nucleated cell number was recorded as an estimate derived from reference gene primer amplification. The protocol was immunoSEQ multiplex PCR, while the TCRdb copy is restricted to in-frame clones and leaves out a portion. V and J calls plus clone size are reproduced from that table; the DNA served to infer D and trimming. This sample carries around 56,000 clones, around 70% of them seen once, and the ten largest clones take about 15%. This CDR3 region has 16 residues. CDR1 SGHAT and CDR2 FQNNGV come from the germline V gene. V lost 1 base to trimming and J lost 2 bases; unmatched junction nucleotides: 3.

The chain combines TRBV11-2 with TRBJ2-3; TRBD2 matches at 10 bases. This TCR came from a woman between 65 and 79 years old with acute or convalescent COVID-19. Sequenced material: peripheral blood. In nucleotides, the CDR3 is TGTGCCAGCAGCTTAGTGAGCGGGGGGGCCACAGATACGCAGTATTTT. This codes for CASSLVSGGATDTQYF.